This TCR beta chain was captured in a study of blood T cell repertoires in COVID-19 (dated by TCRdb to the early 2020s). In the study overall: Samples covering the acute and convalescent phases of COVID-19 were provided by collaborators in the United States, Italy and Spain. The prospective study material was composed of cDNA or gDNA derived from T cells, B-cell-depleted T cells, or PBMCs. Deeply sampled blood TCRbeta repertoires from subjects exposed to, actively infected with, or recovered from COVID-19 were included in the dataset. The repertoires were made available in a free public database intended to serve as a resource for research on the immune response to SARS-CoV-2. Samples were obtained from the ongoing ImmuneRACE study (first 160 participants) and from about 1,300 subjects provided by 6 global collaborators. Sample metadata almost always included a de-identified subject ID, COVID-19 status, age in years and sex. Where available, HLA class I and class II types were taken from metadata supplied by the sample provider and were not determined by assay-based typing. General findings and caveats noted by the study authors: Clinical and demographic metadata were provided uncurated, with the amount varying by source and participant.

This clone was found a few times. The specificity of this receptor is unknown. Within one base of it there is no much larger clone, and no base qualities were kept. The collaborating institutions used their own protocols to collect whole blood in K2EDTA tubes. For TCRbeta analysis, collaborator samples were shipped as frozen whole blood, as isolated PBMCs, or as DNA extracted from either sample type. For CDR1 and CDR2, the germline V gene lists MNHEY and SVGAGI. The CDR3 sequence holds 15 residues, the cysteine and phenylalanine included. Only the CDR3 DNA stays, 45 bases, in frame from base 1. The junction shows trimming of 2 bases on V and 5 bases on J, and the gene matches do not reach 3 bases of it. TCRbeta CDR3 regions were amplified from genomic DNA using the immunoSEQ Assay, a bias-controlled multiplex PCR. From the authors' description of their analysis: Nucleated cell counts per sample were estimated from amplification of reference gene primers within the assay. Sequence reads were collapsed and filtered to measure the absolute abundance of every unique TCRbeta CDR3 rearrangement. For each sample, productive Simpson clonality was calculated as the square root of Simpson's diversity index over productive rearrangements. TCRdb took this table from immuneACCESS and kept in-frame rearrangements with V and J called. Such tables lack part of the clones; where checked against another copy, unresolved V genes explain under half of the gap, and the rest is unexplained. V and J calls and clone size are as listed in that table; D and trimming were resolved from the DNA. Across this sample there are around 22,000 clones, with 87% seen only once. The ten largest clones capture about 25% of the sample.

This chain is built from TRBV6-5 and TRBJ1-5; the central 10 bases match TRBD1. The TCR was taken from a human donor with active COVID-19. The donor label of this sample is uncertain. Source material: peripheral blood. The sequenced DNA is TGTGCCAGCAGTTACACGACAGGGGGCGATCAGCCCCAGCATTTT. Its translation reads: CASSYTTGGDQPQHF.